Described below is a single TCR beta chain sequence and its context. The data were produced by immunoSEQ multiplex PCR, yet TCRdb's version contains in-frame clones alone and is incomplete. The sample lists 140,000 to 150,000 clones, about nine tenths seen once, with less than 5% in the top ten. The CDR3 runs 14 residues. Germline CDR1 SEHNR, CDR2 FQNEAQ (reference sequence). V lost 5 bases to trimming and J lost 6 bases, with 14 bases between them. This sample is drawn from a study of blood T cell repertoires in COVID-19. On the study more broadly: Specimens from acute and convalescent COVID-19 originated in the United States, Italy and Spain.

Participants reported their clinical history, and cohort assignment relied on those reports. The V and J genes are TRBV7-9 and TRBJ1-5; D is possibly TRBD1 (5 bases). The source material was PBMCs or T cells enriched from blood (not recorded which). This sequence originates from a woman between 40 and 50 years old who had been exposed to COVID-19. CDR3 in DNA: TGTGCCAGCAGCACCGATACAGGCCTTCAGCCCCAGCATTTT. As protein: CASSTDTGLQPQHF.